This entry is about one T cell receptor (beta chain). The sample comes from a study of blood T cell repertoires in COVID-19. Authors' data handling: Counts of nucleated cells, estimated from reference gene primer amplification, were obtained. Libraries were prepared by immunoSEQ multiplex PCR; TCRdb keeps only in-frame clonotypes and omits some of them. The D gene and trimming were derived from the DNA, and the V and J assignments and clone size from that table. The data hold around 120,000 clones, with 85% to 90% observed a single time. The CDR3 totals 15 residues. With V trimmed by 4 bases and J by 5 bases, 3 bases remained unmatched. Germline CDR1 SGHRS, CDR2 YFSETQ.

The sample was peripheral blood. This receptor was taken from an older woman with acute or convalescent COVID-19. The chain carries TRBV5-1 and TRBJ2-3; 14 positions match TRBD2. The CDR3 protein is CASSQGLAGVDTQYF. CDR3 bases: TGCGCCAGCAGCCAGGGACTAGCGGGGGTAGATACGCAGTATTTT. The whole variable domain, remainder taken from reference TRBV5-1 and TRBJ2-3, is KAGVTQTPRYLIKTRGQQVTLSCSPISGHRSVSWYQQTPGQGLQFLFEYFSETQRNKGNFPGRFSGRQFSNSRSEMNVSTLELGDSALYLCASSQGLAGVDTQYFGPGTRLTVL.